Listed below are T cell receptor beta chains from one sample, sequenced in a study of cytomegalovirus exposure and HLA in healthy donors. Profiled with immunoSEQ multiplex PCR; TCRdb holds only in-frame clones, not every one. This table holds 100,000 to 150,000 clones, around 86% found once. Sample: PBMCs. The receptors come from a man aged 18 to 30 in good health and CMV-seronegative. CDR3s include the opening cysteine and the closing phenylalanine or tryptophan. D genes are given only for firm matches. Clone size is not always given. Where it is, it says once, few, many or a class for expanded clones.

d_call	clone_size	j_call	v_call	cdr3_nt	cdr3_aa
.	.	TRBJ1-4	TRBV9	TGTGCCAGCAGCGTGGGCAGCTTTAATGAAAAACTGTTTTTT	CASSVGSFNEKLFF
.	few	TRBJ1-4	TRBV2	TGTGCCAGCAGGAGTTATGAGGCAACTAATGAAAAACTGTTTTTT	CASRSYEATNEKLFF
TRBD1	.	TRBJ1-5	TRBV6-5	TGTGCCAGCAGAACAGGGGAAGGTCAGCCCCAGCATTTT	CASRTGEGQPQHF
.	.	TRBJ2-1	TRBV29-1	TGCAGCGTACCGAAAGGGGCCAATCTGTACAATGAGCAGTTCTTC	CSVPKGANLYNEQFF
TRBD1	.	TRBJ2-7	TRBV7-9	TGTGCCAGCAGCGCTGGGACGGGACAGAACTACGAGCAGTACTTC	CASSAGTGQNYEQYF
.	.	TRBJ1-5	TRBV6-6	TGTGCCAGCAGATCAGGGTTGGGTCAGCCCCAGCATTTT	CASRSGLGQPQHF
TRBD1	.	TRBJ1-5	TRBV5-4	TGTGCCAGCAGCGACGGCTCAGGGGGGAATCAGCCCCAGCATTTT	CASSDGSGGNQPQHF
TRBD2	.	TRBJ2-1	TRBV7-3	TGTGCCAGCAGCTTTCTCCTTCAGGCTAGCGGGGGATCCGGCGATGAGCAGTTCTTC	CASSFLLQASGGSGDEQFF
TRBD1	.	TRBJ1-5	TRBV28	TGTGCCAGCAGTGCCTATCAGGGGGCTGGTCAGCCCCAGCATTTT	CASSAYQGAGQPQHF
.	.	TRBJ2-7	TRBV29-1	TGCAGCGTTGAAGATGGGGGGTCTTACGAGCAGTACTTC	CSVEDGGSYEQYF
.	.	TRBJ2-7	TRBV19	TGTGCCAGTATGAGAGATGGGACAAGATCACCCTACGAGCAGTACTTC	CASMRDGTRSPYEQYF
TRBD1	.	TRBJ2-7	TRBV18	TGTGCCAGCTCCCCCGGGACAGGGCAAGGCTACGAGCAGTACTTC	CASSPGTGQGYEQYF
TRBD2	.	TRBJ2-7	TRBV7-6	TGTGCCAGCAGCTTAGACGCGGGGGTGAATTACGAGCAGTACTTC	CASSLDAGVNYEQYF
.	.	TRBJ1-1	TRBV10-3	TGTGCCATCGCGTTGGACAGTTTGACGGAAGCTTTCTTT	CAIALDSLTEAFF
.	.	TRBJ1-2	TRBV6-6	TGTGCCAGCAGTTACGACAACTTCTATGGCTACACCTTC	CASSYDNFYGYTF
TRBD1	.	TRBJ2-1	TRBV7-3	TGTGCCAGCAGCCTCGGACAGGGTCGTGAGCAGTTCTTC	CASSLGQGREQFF
.	.	TRBJ1-2	TRBV7-2	TGTGCCACCACGGGGGGCCTGGCCTATGGCTACACCTTC	CATTGGLAYGYTF
.	.	TRBJ1-1	TRBV27	TGTGCCAGCAGTTTATCCCCGGACACTGAAGCTTTCTTT	CASSLSPDTEAFF
.	.	TRBJ2-7	TRBV14	TGTGCCAGCAGCCAAGTACTAGATGGCGAGCAGTACTTC	CASSQVLDGEQYF
.	few	TRBJ1-4	TRBV18	TGTGCCAGCTCACACTCAGGGGCCCCTAATGAAAAACTGTTTTTT	CASSHSGAPNEKLFF
.	.	TRBJ2-1	TRBV25-1	TGTGCCAGCAGTGAATACCCTAGAGGGTCGGGTGAGCAGTTCTTC	CASSEYPRGSGEQFF
.	.	TRBJ2-1	TRBV12-5	TGTGCTAGTGTAGGGAGAGGTTACAATGAGCAGTTCTTC	CASVGRGYNEQFF
TRBD1	.	TRBJ2-5	TRBV19	TGTGCCAGTAGCGCACGCCGGACAGGGGCTGGGCAAGAGACCCAGTACTTC	CASSARRTGAGQETQYF
.	.	TRBJ2-3	TRBV7-2	TGTGCCAGCAGCTCAGGGGCTAAGCAGTATTTT	CASSSGAKQYF
TRBD1	.	TRBJ1-4	TRBV5-1	TGCGCCAGCAGCTTGGAGGGGGCACTGAATGAAAAACTGTTTTTT	CASSLEGALNEKLFF
.	few	TRBJ1-5	TRBV27	TGTGCCAGCAGTTTGTGGTCCGCGGGGGCCGACAATCAGCCCCAGCATTTT	CASSLWSAGADNQPQHF
.	once	TRBJ1-2	TRBV6-5	TGTGCCAGCAGTTACGGGGCAGGCCAAGGCGGCTACACCTTC	CASSYGAGQGGYTF
.	.	TRBJ2-7	TRBV19	TGTGCCAGTACCGATCTTACAGGGAAAGCAGGCGAGCAGTACTTC	CASTDLTGKAGEQYF
.	.	TRBJ2-1	TRBV11-2	TGTGCCAGCAGCTTAGTCAGGGCTAATGAGCAGTTCTTC	CASSLVRANEQFF
.	.	TRBJ2-7	TRBV5-1	TGCGCCAGCAGCTTGGTAACAGGAGGGAGAGAGCAGTACTTC	CASSLVTGGREQYF
.	.	TRBJ2-5	TRBV25-1	TGTGCCAGCAGTGCGGAGTGGGTAGCAGAGACCCAGTACTTC	CASSAEWVAETQYF
.	.	TRBJ2-2	TRBV19	TGTGCCAGCCGGTCAAGGGAGATAGCGGTTAACACCGGGGAGCTGTTTTTT	CASRSREIAVNTGELFF
.	.	TRBJ1-2	TRBV2	TGTGCCAGCAGCCTGGAGGGGGGCTACACCTTC	CASSLEGGYTF
TRBD1	.	TRBJ2-1	TRBV19	TGTGCCAGTAGTAGAAACAGGGGAAGAGTGGAGCAGTTCTTC	CASSRNRGRVEQFF
TRBD2	.	TRBJ2-2	TRBV10-2	TGCGCCAGCGAGGGCTCTAGCGGGGACACCGGGGAGCTGTTTTTT	CASEGSSGDTGELFF
TRBD1	.	TRBJ1-2	TRBV25-1	TGTGCCAGCAGTGTGTCCAGGACAGGGAACTATGGCTACACCTTC	CASSVSRTGNYGYTF
.	.	TRBJ2-3	TRBV4-1	TGCGCCAGCAGCCAAGACTCTCCGCCCTACACAGATACGCAGTATTTT	CASSQDSPPYTDTQYF
TRBD1	.	TRBJ1-2	TRBV4-3	TGCGCCAGCAGTCATGATACCGGGACAGGGTATGGCTACACCTTC	CASSHDTGTGYGYTF
TRBD1	.	TRBJ2-7	TRBV6-5	TGTGCCAGCAGTTTGACAGGGAACTACGAGCAGTACTTC	CASSLTGNYEQYF
TRBD1	.	TRBJ2-7	TRBV15	TGTGCCACCAGCAGGTCTGGGGGGACAGGGGAGCAGTACTTC	CATSRSGGTGEQYF